The next 27 T cell receptor beta chains were all read from a single sample in a study of cytomegalovirus exposure and HLA in healthy donors. The PCR was carried out with 60 Vbeta primers and 13 Jbeta primers. The data were produced by immunoSEQ multiplex PCR, yet TCRdb's version contains in-frame clones alone and is incomplete. The table lists more than 50,000 clones, roughly 74% of them singletons, with roughly 35% in the top ten. The specimen sequenced was PBMCs. The receptor set was obtained from a man aged 40-50 years in good health and CMV-seropositive.

This chain links TRBV19 with TRBJ2-4, with D possibly TRBD2 on 5 matching bases. The CDR3 loop spans 13 amino acids. The ends were cut back, 7 bases at V and 5 bases at J, with 12 bases in the middle. The germline CDR1 and CDR2 sequences are LNHDA and SQIVND (reference sequence). The CDR3 DNA is TGTGCCAGTAAAGCCGACGGGGAAAACATTCAGTACTTC. Translation gives CASKADGENIQYF.

The rearrangement uses TRBV2 and TRBJ2-5, with D hard to call. The CDR3 consists of 14 residues. CDR1 and CDR2 (germline): SNHLY, FYNNEI. V was pared by 6 bases and J by 4 bases, with 15 bases between. The CDR3, as DNA: TGTGCCAGCAGCCCCAGGATCTTGGCAGAGACCCAGTACTTC. Protein product: CASSPRILAETQYF.

The chain recombines TRBV15 with TRBJ1-4; D not certain. Trimming cost V 1 base and J 6 bases, with 12 bases left between them. This CDR3 region has 15 residues. Germline lookup yields CDR1 LNHNV and CDR2 YYDKDF (reference sequence). DNA for the CDR3: TGTGCCACCAGCAGAGGCGGGGTGGGAGATGAAAAACTGTTTTTT. Amino acid sequence: CATSRGGVGDEKLFF.

The chain links TRBV29-1 to TRBJ2-2; no reliable D call. The CDR3 length is 14 residues. Germline V gene sequence: CDR1 SQVTM, CDR2 ANQGSEA. Deletions cut 4 bases from V and 1 base from J, with 10 bases between. CDR3 nucleotides: TGCAGCGTTGCTCGGCGGCAGAACACCGGGGAGCTGTTTTTT. This sequence encodes CSVARRQNTGELFF.

In this sample, this clone turned up once. The rearrangement links TRBV7-2 to TRBJ1-6, with 8 bases aligning to TRBD1. CDR1 and CDR2 from the germline V gene are SGHTA and FQGNSA. CDR3 length equals 15 residues. V was pared by 5 bases and J by 5 bases, with 5 bases of the junction left unmatched. This CDR3 reads CASSRQGWDNSPLHF. CDR3 in DNA: TGTGCCAGCAGCCGACAGGGGTGGGATAATTCACCCCTCCACTTT. The whole variable domain, filled in from reference TRBV7-2 and TRBJ1-6, reads GAGVSQSPSNKVTEKGKDVELRCDPISGHTALYWYRQSLGQGLEFLIYFQGNSAPDKSGLPSDRFSAERTGGSVSTLTIQRTQQEDSAVYLCASSRQGWDNSPLHFGNGTRLTVT.

The rearrangement uses TRBV30 and TRBJ2-3, with D tentatively TRBD2 (5 bases). The ends were cut back, 3 bases at V and 1 base at J, with 11 bases in the middle. This CDR3 is 14 amino acids long. Germline V gene sequence: CDR1 GTSNPN, CDR2 SVGIG (reference sequence). The CDR3 bases are TGTGCCTGGAGAACCAGCGGACGCACAGATACGCAGTATTTT. It specifies CAWRTSGRTDTQYF.

The chain has TRBV5-6 and TRBJ1-6; D unresolved. Trimming took off 4 bases at V and 1 base at J, with 18 bases between the two ends. CDR1 is SGHDT and CDR2 is YYEEEE in the germline V gene. CDR3 length: 18 residues. The CDR3, as DNA: TGTGCCAGCAGCGTCGGGCTACACAGAGGGTCCTATAATTCACCCCTCCACTTT. Amino acids: CASSVGLHRGSYNSPLHF.

The chain combines TRBV28 with TRBJ2-7; D uncertain. Trimming pared 5 bases from V and 9 bases from J, leaving 11 bases between. The CDR3 runs to 11 residues. CDR1 and CDR2 from the germline V gene are MDHEN and SYDVKM. CDR3 protein: CASSHRVPQYF. Here the CDR3 DNA reads TGTGCCAGCAGTCACCGGGTCCCGCAGTACTTC.

A word on this clone: At one of its ends the junction is not consistent with the germline gene, which may arise from a read error. This sequence joins TRBV15 and TRBJ2-2, with 9 bases lining up with TRBD1. The CDR3 contains 15 residues. In germline, CDR1 is LNHNV, CDR2 YYDKDF (reference sequence). CDR3 protein: CAARRDREDTGELFF. The CDR3, as DNA: TGTGCCGCCAGAAGGGACAGGGAGGACACCGGGGAGCTGTTTTTT.

The chain uses TRBV9 and TRBJ2-2; 8 bases map to TRBD2. Germline values: CDR1 SGDLS, CDR2 YYNGEE. Unmatched junction bases numbered 5, after V lost 0 bases and J lost 1 base. The CDR3 is 17 residues long. CDR3 nucleotide sequence: TGTGCCAGCAGCGTAGGTGGGCGGGGGGTGAACACCGGGGAGCTGTTTTTT. Its translation is CASSVGGRGVNTGELFF.

The chain has TRBV5-6 and TRBJ2-1, with 15 bases that match TRBD2. This CDR3 has 18 residues. V was pared by 4 bases and J by 3 bases, with 8 bases of the junction left unmatched. Germline CDR1 is SGHDT and CDR2 is YYEEEE. The CDR3 reads CASSPGLAGGAFYNEQFF. The CDR3 nucleotides read TGTGCCAGCAGCCCGGGACTAGCGGGGGGCGCCTTCTACAATGAGCAGTTCTTC. The full variable domain, rest sourced from reference TRBV5-6 and TRBJ2-1, is DAGVTQSPTHLIKTRGQQVTLRCSPKSGHDTVSWYQQALGQGPQFIFQYYEEEERQRGNFPDRFSGHQFPNYSSELNVNALLLGDSALYLCASSPGLAGGAFYNEQFFGPGTRLTVL.

This clone was seen a single time. The chain uses TRBV16 and TRBJ1-6; no reliable D call. CDR1 and CDR2 from the germline V gene are KGHSY and FQNENV. V shed 0 bases and J shed 12 bases, with 12 bases lying between them. This CDR3 contains 14 residues. CDR3 bases: TGTGCCAGCAGCCAATCCCAAAGAGGGCAACCCCTCCACTTT. This sequence encodes CASSQSQRGQPLHF.

This chain uses TRBV5-1 with TRBJ2-6; D is possibly TRBD2 (5 bases). The CDR3 runs to 15 residues. Trimming removed 2 bases from V and 2 bases from J, with 8 bases in between. Germline CDR1 is SGHRS and CDR2 is YFSETQ. The CDR3 reads CASSLPGTGANVLTF. DNA of the CDR3: TGCGCCAGCAGCTTACCCGGGACTGGGGCCAACGTCCTGACTTTC.

The CDR3 loop is CASSLTGGNTEAFF. The CDR3 coding sequence is TGCGCCAGCAGCTTGACAGGGGGGAACACTGAAGCTTTCTTT. The chain carries TRBV5-1 and TRBJ1-1; TRBD1 matches at 8 bases. Germline V CDR1 and CDR2: SGHRS, YFSETQ. V was clipped by 1 base and J by 1 base; unmatched bases: 0. The CDR3 has 14 amino acids.

The gene calls are TRBV18 and TRBJ1-2; TRBD1 aligns across 7 bases. The germline V gene has CDR1 KGHSH and CDR2 LQKENI. J lost 2 bases, V lost 6 bases, and 15 bases had no gene match. The CDR3 extends over 17 amino acids. CDR3 sequence: CASSSDRPYGTNYGYTF. The CDR3 DNA is TGTGCCAGCTCGTCGGACAGGCCTTACGGAACAAACTATGGCTACACCTTC.

The chain joins TRBV13 to TRBJ2-3; D perhaps matches TRBD2 (6 bases). Trimming shortened V by 4 bases and J by 0 bases, and 23 bases separated the two germline ends. The CDR3 consists of 19 residues. Germline CDR1 PRHDT, CDR2 FYEKMQ (reference sequence). CDR3 sequence reads: CASSSLLVFNRGSTDTQYF. In DNA, the CDR3 is TGTGCCAGCAGCTCCCTCTTAGTGTTCAATCGGGGGAGCACAGATACGCAGTATTTT.

The chain is built from TRBV9 and TRBJ1-2; D remains unclear. V gave up 3 bases and J gave up 2 bases, with 14 bases separating them. The CDR3 sequence is 15 residues long. Germline V CDR1 and CDR2: SGDLS, YYNGEE. The CDR3 DNA reads as TGTGCCAGCAGCGCCGGCTGGGAGCAAAACTATGGCTACACCTTC. Translated, it gives CASSAGWEQNYGYTF.

The chain is built from TRBV7-8 and TRBJ2-5, with 7 bases aligning to TRBD1. The CDR3 contains 14 residues. V lost 1 base and J lost 3; bases outside the gene matches: 2. The germline V gene encodes CDR1 SGHVS and CDR2 FQNEAQ. The CDR3 sequence: CASSLGGQKETQYF. CDR3 bases: TGTGCCAGCAGCTTAGGGGGACAGAAAGAGACCCAGTACTTC.

The chain links TRBV7-6 to TRBJ1-5; 7 nucleotides match TRBD1. V shed 0 bases, J shed 2 bases, and the junction held 1 base outside the gene matches. Per the germline V gene, CDR1 is SGHVS and CDR2 is FNYEAQ. The CDR3 runs 15 residues. CDR3 protein: CASSLAGQGNQPQHF. CDR3 bases: TGTGCCAGCAGCTTAGCAGGACAGGGCAATCAGCCCCAGCATTTT.

This chain links TRBV30 with TRBJ1-1, with a tentative D call TRBD1 (6 bases). There are 13 residues in the CDR3. V dropped 3 bases and J dropped 9 bases, with 17 bases sitting between them. In germline, CDR1 is GTSNPN, CDR2 SVGIG (reference sequence). The CDR3 nucleotides are TGTGCCTGGAGCCAGAGAGGGGGGGCCCAAGCTTTCTTT. Protein product: CAWSQRGGAQAFF.

The chain has TRBV19 and TRBJ1-4, with TRBD1 matching over 7 bases. V dropped 5 bases and J dropped 7; count of bases not matched to a gene: 13. The CDR3 totals 16 residues. Germline CDR1 is LNHDA and CDR2 is SQIVND (reference sequence). The CDR3 region has the DNA TGTGCCAGTAGTTGGGGGACCGGGACAGCCGTTGAAAAACTGTTTTTT. This sequence encodes CASSWGTGTAVEKLFF.

V is TRBV2 and J is TRBJ1-5; 7 positions match TRBD1. CDR3 size: 16 residues. Trimming cost V 1 base and J 1 base; bases outside gene matches: 4. CDR1 is SNHLY, CDR2 FYNNEI, per germline. Here the CDR3 DNA reads TGTGCCAGCAGTGAAGAGGTAGGGGGCAGCAATCAGCCCCAGCATTTT. Residues: CASSEEVGGSNQPQHF.

There are a few counts of this clone. The J gene is TRBJ1-4, the V gene TRBV7-3; D remains unclear. V was pared by 1 base and J by 8 bases, with 14 bases between. This CDR3 region has 15 residues. CDR1 SGHTA and CDR2 FQGTGA come from the germline V gene. This CDR3 reads CASSLIESKPEKLFF. In nucleotides, the CDR3 is TGTGCCAGCAGCTTAATTGAATCCAAGCCCGAAAAACTGTTTTTT. Supplemented by reference TRBV7-3 and TRBJ1-4, the full variable domain reads GAGVSQTPSNKVTEKGKYVELRCDPISGHTALYWYRQSLGQGPEFLIYFQGTGAADDSGLPNDRFFAVRPEGSVSTLKIQRTERGDSAVYLCASSLIESKPEKLFFGSGTQLSVL.

This clone was recorded a few times. The gene calls are TRBV2 and TRBJ2-7, with 11 positions matching TRBD1. The trim removed 5 bases at V and 5 bases at J, leaving 5 bases unmatched. CDR1 and CDR2 (germline): SNHLY, FYNNEI. The CDR3 has 14 residues. The DNA of the CDR3 is TGTGCCAGCAGTAAGGGACAGGGGGTCAACGAGCAGTACTTC. It codes for CASSKGQGVNEQYF.

The V and J genes are TRBV15 and TRBJ1-6, with TRBD1 as a possible D gene (6 bases). V was trimmed by 4 bases and J by 11 bases, leaving 27 bases between them. Germline loops: CDR1 LNHNV, CDR2 YYDKDF (reference sequence). CDR3 length: 18 residues. Here the CDR3 reads CATSNDRRGLGLLTPLHF. In nucleotides, the CDR3 is TGTGCCACCAGCAACGACCGAAGGGGGTTAGGCTTATTAACACCCCTCCACTTT.

This rearrangement joins TRBV5-1 to TRBJ2-7; TRBD1 matches 7 bases. CDR3 size: 14 residues. Germline values: CDR1 SGHRS, CDR2 YFSETQ. V dropped 0 bases and J dropped 1; count of bases not matched to a gene: 1. For the CDR3, the DNA is TGCGCCAGCAGCTTGGGACAGGGATCCTACGAGCAGTACTTC. This gives the protein CASSLGQGSYEQYF.

The chain couples TRBV7-6 to TRBJ1-1, with 9 bases that match TRBD1. CDR3 size: 13 residues. J was trimmed by 8 bases and V by 5 bases; bases with no gene match: 6. Germline CDR1 SGHVS, CDR2 FNYEAQ. Here the CDR3 reads CASSRTGTGEAFF. DNA of the CDR3: TGTGCCAGCAGCCGTACCGGGACAGGGGAAGCTTTCTTT.